This T cell receptor beta chain was sequenced in a study of blood T cell repertoires in COVID-19. Participants' own reports of clinical history determined their cohort assignment. In the authors' workflow: Amplification of reference gene primers was used by the study to estimate nucleated cell counts. Clones were read by immunoSEQ multiplex PCR, and TCRdb kept only the in-frame ones, dropping some. V, J and clone size are taken as reported in that table, and D and trimming were inferred from the DNA itself. The sample records 180,000 or so clones, around 83% being singletons. CDR1 is LGHDT, CDR2 YNNKEL, per germline (reference sequence). The CDR3 is 12 residues long. The V segment lost 3 bases and the J segment 10 bases; nucleotides outside the gene matches: 1. This clone was counted once.

The receptor's source is a woman aged 45-60 years in a cohort exposed to, infected with or recovered from COVID-19 (not recorded which). The V gene is TRBV3-1 (or the pseudogene TRBV3-2), the J gene TRBJ2-4; 9 positions match TRBD2. Sequenced sample: PBMCs or T cells enriched from blood (not recorded which). CDR3 in DNA: TGTGCCAGCAGCCACAGCGGGGGGATTCAGTACTTC. Translated, it gives CASSHSGGIQYF.